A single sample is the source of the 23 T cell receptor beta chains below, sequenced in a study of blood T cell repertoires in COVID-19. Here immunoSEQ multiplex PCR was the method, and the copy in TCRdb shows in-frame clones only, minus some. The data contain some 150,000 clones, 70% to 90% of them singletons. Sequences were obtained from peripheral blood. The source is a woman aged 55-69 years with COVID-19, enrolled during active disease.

This CDR3 reads CASSLAIANYGYTF. The CDR3 DNA reads TGTGCCAGCAGCTTAGCGATAGCGAACTATGGCTACACCTTC. This chain connects TRBV7-9 to TRBJ1-2; D is unresolved. V was cut by 0 bases and J by 2 bases, with 7 bases left in between. The germline CDR1 and CDR2 sequences are SEHNR and FQNEAQ (reference sequence). The CDR3 extends over 14 amino acids.

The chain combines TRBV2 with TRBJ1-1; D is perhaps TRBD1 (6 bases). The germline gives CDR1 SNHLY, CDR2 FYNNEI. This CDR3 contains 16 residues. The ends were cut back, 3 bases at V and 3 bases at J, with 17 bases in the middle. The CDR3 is CASSDPSKGGDTEAFF. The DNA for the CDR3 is TGTGCCAGCAGTGATCCGAGCAAAGGGGGTGACACTGAAGCTTTCTTT.

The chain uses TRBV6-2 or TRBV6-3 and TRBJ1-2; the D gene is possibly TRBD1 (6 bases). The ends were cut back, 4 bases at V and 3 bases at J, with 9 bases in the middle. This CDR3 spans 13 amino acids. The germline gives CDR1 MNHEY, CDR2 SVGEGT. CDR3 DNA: TGTGCCAGCAGTTTACAGGGATACTATGGCTACACCTTC. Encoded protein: CASSLQGYYGYTF.

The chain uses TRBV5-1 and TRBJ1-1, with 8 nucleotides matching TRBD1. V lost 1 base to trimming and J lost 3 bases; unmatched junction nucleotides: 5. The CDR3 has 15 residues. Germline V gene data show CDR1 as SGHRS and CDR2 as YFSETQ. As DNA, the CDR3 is TGCGCCAGCAGCTTGTCCAGGACAGGGCACACTGAAGCTTTCTTT. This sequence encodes CASSLSRTGHTEAFF.

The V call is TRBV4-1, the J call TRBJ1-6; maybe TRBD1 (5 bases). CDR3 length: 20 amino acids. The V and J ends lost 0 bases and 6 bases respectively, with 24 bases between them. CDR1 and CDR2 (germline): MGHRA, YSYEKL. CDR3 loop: CASSQEGGKGLMKRNSPLHF. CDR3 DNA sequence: TGCGCCAGCAGCCAAGAAGGAGGTAAGGGACTGATGAAGCGTAATTCACCCCTCCACTTT.

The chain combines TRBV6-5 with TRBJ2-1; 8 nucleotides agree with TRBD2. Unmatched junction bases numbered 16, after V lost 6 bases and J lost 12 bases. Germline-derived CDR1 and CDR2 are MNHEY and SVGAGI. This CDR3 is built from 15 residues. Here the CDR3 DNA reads TGTGCCAGCAGAGGGAGGCTAGCGGGTGAGTTCGGGCAGTTCTTC. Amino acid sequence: CASRGRLAGEFGQFF.

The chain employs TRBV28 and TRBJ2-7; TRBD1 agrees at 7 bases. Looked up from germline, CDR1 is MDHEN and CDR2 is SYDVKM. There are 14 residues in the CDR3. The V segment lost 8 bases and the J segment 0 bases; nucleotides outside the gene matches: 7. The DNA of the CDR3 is TGTGCCAGCTGGGGGACAGCGAGCTCCTACGAGCAGTACTTC. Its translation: CASWGTASSYEQYF. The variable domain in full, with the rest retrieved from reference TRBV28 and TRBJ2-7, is DVKVTQSSRYLVKRTGEKVFLECVQDMDHENMFWYRQDPGLGLRLIYFSYDVKMKEKGDIPEGYSVSREKKERFSLILESASTNQTSMYLCASWGTASSYEQYFGPGTRLTVT.

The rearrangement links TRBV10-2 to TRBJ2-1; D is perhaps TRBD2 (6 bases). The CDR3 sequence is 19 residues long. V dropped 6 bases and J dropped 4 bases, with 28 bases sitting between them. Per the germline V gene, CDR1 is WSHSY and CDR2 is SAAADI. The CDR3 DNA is TGCGCCAGCAGAGAGCCTGCCGGGACTTCCAACCGGCCTTACAATGAGCAGTTCTTC. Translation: CASREPAGTSNRPYNEQFF.

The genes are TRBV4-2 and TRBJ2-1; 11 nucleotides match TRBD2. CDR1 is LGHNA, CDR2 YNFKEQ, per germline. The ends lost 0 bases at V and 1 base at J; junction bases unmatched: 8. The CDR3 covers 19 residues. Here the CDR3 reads CASSQEALAGVGSYNEQFF. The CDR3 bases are TGTGCCAGCAGCCAAGAAGCACTAGCGGGGGTCGGGTCCTACAATGAGCAGTTCTTC.

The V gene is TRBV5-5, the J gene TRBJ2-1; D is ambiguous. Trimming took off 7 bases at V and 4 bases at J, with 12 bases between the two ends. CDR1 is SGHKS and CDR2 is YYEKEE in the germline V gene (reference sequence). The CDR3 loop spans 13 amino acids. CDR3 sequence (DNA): TGTGCCAGCCGCTCCACTACTTACAATGAGCAGTTCTTC. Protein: CASRSTTYNEQFF.

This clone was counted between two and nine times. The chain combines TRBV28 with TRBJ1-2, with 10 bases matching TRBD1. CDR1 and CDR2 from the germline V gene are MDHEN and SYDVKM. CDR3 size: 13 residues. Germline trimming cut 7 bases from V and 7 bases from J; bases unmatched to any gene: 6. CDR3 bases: TGTGCCAGCAACCTGGACAGGGGGGCTGGCTACACCTTC. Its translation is CASNLDRGAGYTF.

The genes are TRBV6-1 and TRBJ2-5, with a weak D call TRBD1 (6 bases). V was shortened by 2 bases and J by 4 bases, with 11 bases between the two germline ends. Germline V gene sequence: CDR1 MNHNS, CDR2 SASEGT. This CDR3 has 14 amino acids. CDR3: CASSELQGRETQYF. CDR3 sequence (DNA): TGTGCCAGCAGTGAATTACAGGGAAGAGAGACCCAGTACTTC.

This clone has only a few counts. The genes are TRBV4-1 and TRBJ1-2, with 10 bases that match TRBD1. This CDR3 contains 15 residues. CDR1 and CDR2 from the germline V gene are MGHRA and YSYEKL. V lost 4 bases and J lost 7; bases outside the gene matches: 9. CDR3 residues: CASSPQGTGVGGYTF. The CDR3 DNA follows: TGCGCCAGCAGCCCTCAAGGGACAGGGGTAGGTGGCTACACCTTC.

The CDR3 DNA follows: TGCAGCGTTTGGGGACAGATGAACACCGGGGAGCTGTTTTTT. Encoded protein: CSVWGQMNTGELFF. J is TRBJ2-2 and V is TRBV29-1, with 7 bases fitting TRBD1. The V gene end was trimmed by 5 bases and the J gene end by 1 base; junction bases not matched to a gene: 4. The CDR3 spans 14 residues. CDR1 is SQVTM and CDR2 is ANQGSEA in the germline V gene.

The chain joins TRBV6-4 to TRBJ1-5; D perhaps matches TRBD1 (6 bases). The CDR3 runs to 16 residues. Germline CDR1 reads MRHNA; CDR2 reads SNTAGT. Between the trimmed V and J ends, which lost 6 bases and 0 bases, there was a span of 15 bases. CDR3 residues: CASSMIGTPSNQPQHF. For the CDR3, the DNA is TGTGCCAGCAGCATGATAGGGACACCTAGCAATCAGCCCCAGCATTTT.

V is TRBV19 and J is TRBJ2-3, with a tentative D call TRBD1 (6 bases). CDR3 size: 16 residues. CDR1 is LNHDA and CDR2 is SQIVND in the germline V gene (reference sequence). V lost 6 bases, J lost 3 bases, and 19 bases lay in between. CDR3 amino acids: CASSDHTGIGTDTQYF. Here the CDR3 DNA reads TGTGCCAGTAGCGACCATACAGGGATAGGTACAGATACGCAGTATTTT.

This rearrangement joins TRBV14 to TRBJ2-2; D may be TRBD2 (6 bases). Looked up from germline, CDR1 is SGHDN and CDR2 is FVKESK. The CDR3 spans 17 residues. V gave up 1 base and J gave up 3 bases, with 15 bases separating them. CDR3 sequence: CASSQVQAWEDTGELFF. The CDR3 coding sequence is TGTGCCAGCAGCCAAGTACAGGCCTGGGAGGACACCGGGGAGCTGTTTTTT.

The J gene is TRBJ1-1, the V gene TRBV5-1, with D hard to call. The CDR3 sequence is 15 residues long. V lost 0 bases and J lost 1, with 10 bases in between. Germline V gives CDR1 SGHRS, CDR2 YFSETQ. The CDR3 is CASSLVPEKNTEAFF. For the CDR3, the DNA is TGCGCCAGCAGCTTGGTTCCGGAGAAGAACACTGAAGCTTTCTTT.

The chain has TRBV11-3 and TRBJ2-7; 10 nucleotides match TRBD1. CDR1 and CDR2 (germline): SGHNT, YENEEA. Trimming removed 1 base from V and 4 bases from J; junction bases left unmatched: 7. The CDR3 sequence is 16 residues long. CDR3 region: CASSLGPPGQGYEQYF. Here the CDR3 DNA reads TGTGCCAGCAGCTTAGGCCCCCCGGGACAGGGGTACGAGCAGTACTTC.

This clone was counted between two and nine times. The CDR3 region has the DNA TGTGCCTGGAGCGGACTAGCGGGGAGCTCTGGGGCCAACGTCCTGACTTTC. This gives the protein CAWSGLAGSSGANVLTF. V usage is TRBV30 and J usage is TRBJ2-6; TRBD2 matches at 12 bases. This CDR3 is built from 17 residues. CDR1 is GTSNPN, CDR2 SVGIG, per germline (reference sequence). The V gene end was trimmed by 3 bases and the J gene end by 0 bases; junction bases not matched to a gene: 3.

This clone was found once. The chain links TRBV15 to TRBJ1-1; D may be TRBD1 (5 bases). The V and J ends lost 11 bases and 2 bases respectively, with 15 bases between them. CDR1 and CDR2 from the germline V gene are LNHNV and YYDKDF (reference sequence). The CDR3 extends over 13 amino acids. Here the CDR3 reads CAFRSRDNTEAFF. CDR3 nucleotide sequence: TGTGCCTTTAGAAGCAGGGATAACACTGAAGCTTTCTTT.

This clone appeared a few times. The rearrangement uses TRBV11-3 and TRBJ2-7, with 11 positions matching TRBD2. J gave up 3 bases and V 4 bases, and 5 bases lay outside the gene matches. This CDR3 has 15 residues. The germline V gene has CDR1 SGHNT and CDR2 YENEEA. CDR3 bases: TGTGCCAGCAGCTACGGTAGCGGGGGGGTCTACGAGCAGTACTTC. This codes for CASSYGSGGVYEQYF.

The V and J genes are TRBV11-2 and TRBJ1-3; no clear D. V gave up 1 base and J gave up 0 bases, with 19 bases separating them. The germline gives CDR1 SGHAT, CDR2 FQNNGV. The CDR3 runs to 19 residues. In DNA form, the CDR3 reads TGTGCCAGCAGCTTAGGGTATCTGTTAGACTCCAGCTCTGGAAACACCATATATTTT. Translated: CASSLGYLLDSSSGNTIYF. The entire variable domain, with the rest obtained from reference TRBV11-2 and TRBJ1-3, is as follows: EAGVAQSPRYKIIEKRQSVAFWCNPISGHATLYWYQQILGQGPKLLIQFQNNGVVDDSQLPKDRFSAERLKGVDSTLKIQPAKLEDSAVYLCASSLGYLLDSSSGNTIYFGEGSWLTVV.